This T cell receptor beta chain derives from a study of T cells in tuberculosis. Broader study findings: GMM-specific TCRs were nearer to active tuberculosis alpha repertoires, suggesting expansion. The TCR-beta difference was not significant; alpha differences partly reflected length.

TCRdb keeps only in-frame clones here, not all; method: immunoSEQ multiplex PCR. The data show about 34,000 clones, about nine tenths seen once. Trimming removed 1 base from V and 6 bases from J, with 13 bases in between. Germline-derived CDR1 and CDR2 are LNHNV and YYDKDF (reference sequence). CDR3 length: 15 residues. Details on this clone: No antigen is known for it.

The genes are TRBV15 and TRBJ2-1, with a possible D match to TRBD1 (6 bases). The TCR comes from a donor between 10 and 29 years old with latent tuberculosis or without tuberculosis infection. Specimen: PBMCs. CDR3: CATSRGGLKSNEQFF. The CDR3 bases are TGTGCCACCAGCAGAGGGGGGCTGAAGAGCAATGAGCAGTTCTTC. The entire variable domain, with the rest obtained from reference TRBV15 and TRBJ2-1, is as follows: DAMVIQNPRYQVTQFGKPVTLSCSQTLNHNVMYWYQQKSSQAPKLLFHYYDKDFNNEADTPDNFQSRRPNTSFCFLDIRSPGLGDTAMYLCATSRGGLKSNEQFFGPGTRLTVL.